Listed here are 9 T cell receptor beta chains from one sample, sequenced in a study of control samples from healthy donors and cancer patients. The table came from immunoSEQ multiplex PCR; TCRdb's copy has only in-frame clones and leaves some out. In the table there are about 130,000 clones, just under 95% of which are singletons. The specimen was blood. The source is a man aged 18 to 29 in good health.

The V and J genes are TRBV5-4 and TRBJ2-3, with TRBD2 matching 10 bases. V lost 1 base and J lost 3; bases outside the gene matches: 2. This CDR3 contains 15 residues. Germline CDR1 reads SGHNT; CDR2 reads YYREEE (reference sequence). The CDR3 DNA sequence: TGTGCCAGCAGCTTGAGGGGACTAGCGACAGATACGCAGTATTTT. Translating gives CASSLRGLATDTQYF.

Only one count was recorded for this clone. The chain couples TRBV7-9 to TRBJ2-2; 8 bases line up with TRBD2. The J segment lost 2 bases and the V segment lost 6 bases, leaving 2 bases of the junction unmatched. CDR3 size: 14 residues. The germline V gene has CDR1 SEHNR and CDR2 FQNEAQ (reference sequence). CDR3 sequence: CASSRGGNTGELFF. CDR3 nucleotide sequence: TGTGCCAGCAGTCGGGGGGGCAACACCGGGGAGCTGTTTTTT.

This clone came up a few times. This chain uses TRBV6-2 or TRBV6-3 with TRBJ1-2; D is possibly TRBD1 (5 bases). Per germline, CDR1 MNHEY and CDR2 SVGEGT. Trimming stripped 5 bases from V and 1 base from J, with 20 bases between. This CDR3 contains 17 residues. The CDR3 DNA follows: TGTGCCAGCAGTAGAAGATTGGGACCACTGGGTAACTATGGCTACACCTTC. Protein product: CASSRRLGPLGNYGYTF.

The chain uses TRBV27 and TRBJ1-6; D gene unclear. The CDR3 runs 16 residues. V shed 0 bases and J shed 4 bases, with 10 bases lying between them. From germline, CDR1 is MNHEY and CDR2 SMNVEV (reference sequence). The CDR3 coding sequence is TGTGCCAGCAGTTTATCCGTTCTCGGATATAATTCACCCCTCCACTTT. Protein product: CASSLSVLGYNSPLHF.

The J gene is TRBJ1-3, the V gene TRBV10-3; D is uncertain. The CDR3 consists of 13 residues. V lost 11 bases, J lost 1 base, and 12 bases lay in between. Germline V gene sequence: CDR1 ENHRY, CDR2 SYGVKD. CDR3 nucleotides: TGTGCCTACCGGGGTAGATCTGGAAACACCATATATTTT. This codes for CAYRGRSGNTIYF.

The chain recombines TRBV6-4 with TRBJ2-1; D is unresolved. From germline, CDR1 is MRHNA and CDR2 SNTAGT. The CDR3 contains 17 residues. The V and J ends lost 3 bases and 6 bases respectively, with 21 bases between them. The CDR3 coding sequence is TGTGCCAGCAGTGATGCAGGTTGGACCCAGAAGACCAATGAGCAGTTCTTC. As protein: CASSDAGWTQKTNEQFF.

V is TRBV3-1 (or the pseudogene TRBV3-2) and J is TRBJ1-1; no clear D. CDR1 and CDR2 (germline): LGHDT, YNNKEL (reference sequence). V was cut by 3 bases and J by 3 bases, with 11 bases left in between. This CDR3 contains 14 residues. The CDR3 DNA reads as TGTGCCAGCAGCCAGGCCACCCTGGACACTGAAGCTTTCTTT. Protein sequence: CASSQATLDTEAFF.

This chain links TRBV9 with TRBJ2-1, with TRBD2 matching over 11 bases. Germline V gives CDR1 SGDLS, CDR2 YYNGEE. The CDR3 totals 16 residues. V gave up 3 bases and J gave up 4 bases; unmatched junction bases: 6. CDR3 nucleotides: TGTGCCAGCAGCGACTTTGGGACTAGCGGTTACAATGAGCAGTTCTTC. Translated, it gives CASSDFGTSGYNEQFF.

This sequence joins TRBV7-2 and TRBJ1-1; D gene uncertain. Germline V gene data show CDR1 as SGHTA and CDR2 as FQGNSA. The CDR3 consists of 14 residues. Trimming pared 5 bases from V and 2 bases from J, leaving 12 bases between. CDR3 nucleotides: TGTGCCAGCAGCCCCAGACACGGAAACACTGAAGCTTTCTTT. This codes for CASSPRHGNTEAFF.